This T cell receptor (beta chain) was found in a study of blood T cell repertoires in COVID-19. At the level of the study: The origin of the acute and convalescent COVID-19 samples was the United States, Italy and Spain. T cells, B-cell-depleted T cells, or PBMCs supplied cDNA or gDNA.

Germline-derived CDR1 and CDR2 are SGHDT and YYEEEE. CDR3 size: 15 residues. V lost 4 bases to trimming and J lost 4 bases; unmatched junction nucleotides: 7. Under the authors' procedure: Nucleated cell counts were estimated from reference gene primer amplification. Generated by immunoSEQ multiplex PCR, the TCRdb table keeps only in-frame clones and is missing some. The V and J calls and the clone size are those of that table, but D and trimming were determined from the DNA. The profile shows under 80,000 clones, around four fifths of them singletons. The sequence was collected from a human donor in a cohort sampled during active COVID-19. The chain carries TRBV5-6 and TRBJ2-1, with TRBD2 matching over 8 bases. The sequenced sample consisted of peripheral blood. The CDR3 region is CASSQGSGVYNEQFF. The CDR3 nucleotides read TGTGCCAGCAGCCAAGGTAGCGGGGTTTACAATGAGCAGTTCTTC.